Shown below are 25 T cell receptor beta chains from a single sample sequenced in a study of blood T cell repertoires in COVID-19. The protocol was immunoSEQ multiplex PCR, while the TCRdb copy is restricted to in-frame clones and leaves out a portion. The table has about 240,000 clones, approximately 80% seen once. The sequencing sample was made of peripheral blood. The receptors derive from a woman aged 55-69 years with active or convalescent COVID-19.

This clone was observed a single time. The chain carries TRBV5-1 and TRBJ1-2, with 8 positions matching TRBD1. This CDR3 comprises 14 residues. Germline V gives CDR1 SGHRS, CDR2 YFSETQ. After removal of 4 bases from V and 0 bases from J, the junction contained 2 bases not matched to a gene. In nucleotides, the CDR3 is TGCGCCAGCAGCGCGACAGGGGCTAACTATGGCTACACCTTC. It codes for CASSATGANYGYTF.

The V call is TRBV19, the J call TRBJ1-5; D is possibly TRBD1 (6 bases). This CDR3 contains 13 residues. The germline V gene has CDR1 LNHDA and CDR2 SQIVND (reference sequence). Trimming took 1 base from V and 6 from J, leaving 7 bases between them. This CDR3 reads CASSIVQGQPQHF. The DNA for the CDR3 is TGTGCCAGTAGTATAGTACAGGGTCAGCCCCAGCATTTT.

The J gene is TRBJ2-3, the V gene TRBV5-1; TRBD1 matches 8 bases. This CDR3 is 14 amino acids long. V was pared by 4 bases and J by 4 bases, with 5 bases of the junction left unmatched. CDR1 and CDR2 (germline): SGHRS, YFSETQ. This CDR3 reads CASSNTGGPDTQYF. The CDR3 DNA reads as TGCGCCAGCAGCAACACAGGGGGGCCAGATACGCAGTATTTT.

The chain carries TRBV4-1 and TRBJ2-7; TRBD2 might be the D (5 bases). Germline V gives CDR1 MGHRA, CDR2 YSYEKL. V was cut by 3 bases and J by 3 bases, with 18 bases left in between. The CDR3 runs 16 residues. The CDR3 bases are TGCGCCAGCAGCCACCCTATCACCTCGGGGAGCTACGAGCAGTACTTC. Translated, it gives CASSHPITSGSYEQYF.

This clone was counted a few times. The chain couples TRBV13 to TRBJ1-2; 7 nucleotides agree with TRBD1. This CDR3 has 13 amino acids. V shed 5 bases and J 7 bases; nucleotides not matched to a gene: 7. Germline V gene sequence: CDR1 PRHDT, CDR2 FYEKMQ (reference sequence). This CDR3 is CASSLDRPLGYTF. CDR3 DNA sequence: TGTGCCAGCAGCCTGGACAGGCCCCTTGGCTACACCTTC.

V is TRBV7-2 and J is TRBJ2-1; 10 bases match TRBD2. V lost 4 bases, J lost 8 bases, and 8 bases stayed unmatched. Germline values: CDR1 SGHTA, CDR2 FQGNSA. CDR3 length equals 15 residues. The CDR3 is CASSYSGTSVDEQFF. CDR3 bases: TGTGCCAGCAGCTACTCCGGGACTAGCGTTGATGAGCAGTTCTTC. The whole variable domain, filled in from reference TRBV7-2 and TRBJ2-1, reads GAGVSQSPSNKVTEKGKDVELRCDPISGHTALYWYRQSLGQGLEFLIYFQGNSAPDKSGLPSDRFSAERTGGSVSTLTIQRTQQEDSAVYLCASSYSGTSVDEQFFGPGTRLTVL.

This rearrangement joins TRBV4-1 to TRBJ1-4; maybe TRBD1 (6 bases). CDR1 MGHRA and CDR2 YSYEKL come from the germline V gene. Trimming removed 4 bases from V and 8 bases from J, with 17 bases in between. The CDR3 extends over 15 amino acids. CDR3 DNA: TGCGCCAGCAGCCCTGGTCTGGGGGCATGGGAAAAACTGTTTTTT. It yields the protein CASSPGLGAWEKLFF.

The rearrangement links TRBV5-4 to TRBJ1-2; D is ambiguous. CDR3 length equals 15 residues. In germline, CDR1 is SGHNT, CDR2 YYREEE (reference sequence). With 4 bases removed from V and 0 bases from J, the gap between germline ends came to 13 bases. The CDR3 DNA sequence: TGTGCCAGCAGCCCCGATATCCGGGCTAACTATGGCTACACCTTC. Translating it yields CASSPDIRANYGYTF.

The chain carries TRBV27 and TRBJ1-1, with unresolved D. Trimming cost V 6 bases and J 6 bases, with 20 bases left between them. The CDR3 is made up of 15 amino acids. Germline CDR1 and CDR2: MNHEY and SMNVEV (reference sequence). This chain's CDR3 is CASSLSTGVLAEAFF. The CDR3 DNA follows: TGTGCCAGCAGCCTAAGTACTGGTGTATTAGCTGAAGCTTTCTTT.

In its sample, this clone was seen once. The CDR3 protein is CASSKQGVRLTEAFF. CDR3 bases: TGTGCCAGTAGTAAACAGGGGGTGCGGCTCACTGAAGCTTTCTTT. The V gene is TRBV19, the J gene TRBJ1-1; TRBD1 matches 8 bases. Germline lookup yields CDR1 LNHDA and CDR2 SQIVND (reference sequence). With V trimmed by 4 bases and J by 4 bases, 8 bases remained unmatched. The CDR3 totals 15 residues.

The chain couples TRBV2 to TRBJ1-5; D gene ambiguous. The CDR3 has 14 residues. Per germline, CDR1 SNHLY and CDR2 FYNNEI. V gave up 0 bases and J gave up 6 bases, with 9 bases separating them. CDR3 nucleotide sequence: TGTGCCAGCAGTGAAGCAGTGGGAGGTCAGCCCCAGCATTTT. Its translation: CASSEAVGGQPQHF.

The gene calls are TRBV3-1 (or the pseudogene TRBV3-2) and TRBJ2-7; 8 positions match TRBD1. V lost 4 bases to trimming and J lost 2 bases; unmatched junction nucleotides: 7. From germline, CDR1 is LGHDT and CDR2 YNNKEL (reference sequence). The CDR3 totals 15 residues. The chain's CDR3 is CASSRSGTGAYEQYF. The CDR3 DNA reads as TGTGCCAGCAGCCGCTCCGGGACAGGAGCCTACGAGCAGTACTTC.

The CDR3 reads CASSTSGVGETQYF. Here the CDR3 DNA reads TGCGCCAGCAGCACAAGCGGGGTCGGGGAGACCCAGTACTTC. The chain carries TRBV5-1 and TRBJ2-5; TRBD2 aligns across 7 bases. The germline V gene has CDR1 SGHRS and CDR2 YFSETQ. V shed 4 bases and J 5 bases; nucleotides not matched to a gene: 8. The length of the CDR3 is 14 residues.

The chain is built from TRBV19 and TRBJ1-5; D call uncertain. V lost 7 bases, J lost 4 bases, and 20 bases lay in between. The CDR3 runs 16 residues. The germline V gene has CDR1 LNHDA and CDR2 SQIVND (reference sequence). CDR3 sequence reads: CASKVAGGMSNQPQHF. The CDR3 nucleotides are TGTGCCAGTAAAGTGGCCGGAGGGATGTCAAATCAGCCCCAGCATTTT.

This chain joins TRBV11-2 and TRBJ2-3; 9 bases fit TRBD2. With V trimmed by 3 bases and J by 3 bases, 10 bases remained unmatched. The CDR3 is 17 amino acids. Germline V gene sequence: CDR1 SGHAT, CDR2 FQNNGV. The CDR3 loop is CASSLGYSGRATDTQYF. CDR3 DNA: TGTGCCAGCAGCTTGGGGTATAGCGGGAGAGCGACAGATACGCAGTATTTT. The variable domain in full, with the rest retrieved from reference TRBV11-2 and TRBJ2-3, is EAGVAQSPRYKIIEKRQSVAFWCNPISGHATLYWYQQILGQGPKLLIQFQNNGVVDDSQLPKDRFSAERLKGVDSTLKIQPAKLEDSAVYLCASSLGYSGRATDTQYFGPGTRLTVL.

The V gene is TRBV5-1, the J gene TRBJ2-3; TRBD1 aligns across 8 bases. The CDR3 spans 15 residues. V was clipped by 3 bases and J by 7 bases; unmatched bases: 10. Germline loops: CDR1 SGHRS, CDR2 YFSETQ. CDR3 nucleotide sequence: TGCGCCAGCAGCTATGTCCGGACAGGGCTGAATACGCAGTATTTT. Translated, it gives CASSYVRTGLNTQYF.

This chain connects TRBV15 to TRBJ2-7, with 8 bases lining up with TRBD1. Per the germline V gene, CDR1 is LNHNV and CDR2 is YYDKDF (reference sequence). J was trimmed by 2 bases and V by 5 bases; bases with no gene match: 14. This CDR3 comprises 17 residues. CDR3 coding DNA: TGTGCCACCAGCGGCCGACAGGGGCCCTACCCTACCTACGAGCAGTACTTC. This codes for CATSGRQGPYPTYEQYF. The variable domain in full, completed from reference TRBV15 and TRBJ2-7, reads DAMVIQNPRYQVTQFGKPVTLSCSQTLNHNVMYWYQQKSSQAPKLLFHYYDKDFNNEADTPDNFQSRRPNTSFCFLDIRSPGLGDTAMYLCATSGRQGPYPTYEQYFGPGTRLTVT.

J is TRBJ2-7 and V is TRBV4-2; the match to TRBD1 covers 11 bases. The CDR3 sequence is 15 residues long. The germline gives CDR1 LGHNA, CDR2 YNFKEQ. V lost 1 base to trimming and J lost 3 bases; unmatched junction nucleotides: 2. The CDR3, as DNA: TGTGCCAGCAGCCAAGGGGACAGGGGGGACTACGAGCAGTACGTC. Its protein is CASSQGDRGDYEQYV.

The V and J genes are TRBV6-5 and TRBJ1-2; a possible D gene is TRBD1 (6 bases). The CDR3 sequence is 13 residues long. Trimming removed 7 bases at V and 8 bases at J, with 17 bases between. The germline gives CDR1 MNHEY, CDR2 SVGAGI. The DNA for the CDR3 is TGTGCCAGCAAAGTCGGGACACTGGTCGGCTACACCTTC. Amino acids: CASKVGTLVGYTF.

V gene TRBV5-1 combines with J gene TRBJ2-2; a possible D gene is TRBD2 (7 bases). This CDR3 contains 17 residues. The V end lost 4 bases, the J end lost 5 bases, and 21 bases lay between the germline ends. Germline CDR1 SGHRS, CDR2 YFSETQ. Here the CDR3 DNA reads TGCGCCAGCAGCCCTTGGGGGGGGCACAGAACAACCGGGGAGCTGTTTTTT. Encoded protein: CASSPWGGHRTTGELFF.

The CDR3 reads CASSPDGGETQYF. As DNA, the CDR3 is TGTGCCAGCTCACCAGACGGGGGAGAGACCCAGTACTTC. The chain links TRBV18 to TRBJ2-5; tentative D call: TRBD2 (6 bases). CDR1 and CDR2 (germline): KGHSH, LQKENI. This CDR3 comprises 13 residues. Trimming pared 2 bases from V and 4 bases from J, leaving 8 bases between.

Note on this clone: At one of its ends the junction is not consistent with the germline gene, which may arise from a read error. Other DNA sequences in the same sample also yield this CDR3. This rearrangement joins TRBV28 to TRBJ2-2; D is possibly TRBD1 (6 bases). CDR1 and CDR2 (germline): MDHEN, SYDVKM. The CDR3 spans 15 residues. The CDR3 protein is CASSLPGVNTGELFF. CDR3 in DNA: TGTGCCAGCAGTTTACCAGGGGTGAACACCGGAGAGCTGTTTTTT.

This rearrangement joins TRBV7-8 to TRBJ1-5; 7 bases line up with TRBD1. V gave up 5 bases and J gave up 2 bases; unmatched junction bases: 12. The CDR3 is made up of 17 amino acids. Germline V gene sequence: CDR1 SGHVS, CDR2 FQNEAQ. CDR3 protein: CASSGRYRGWGNQPQHF. The CDR3 DNA reads TGTGCCAGCAGCGGCCGTTACAGGGGCTGGGGCAATCAGCCCCAGCATTTT.

The V and J genes are TRBV10-3 and TRBJ2-3; D is perhaps TRBD1 (5 bases). The V and J ends lost 3 bases and 4 bases respectively, with 11 bases between them. CDR3 length: 14 residues. Germline assignment: CDR1 ENHRY and CDR2 SYGVKD. The CDR3 loop is CAISDFQGPDTQYF. The CDR3 DNA follows: TGTGCCATCAGTGATTTCCAGGGTCCAGATACGCAGTATTTT.

This sequence joins TRBV14 and TRBJ2-2; D might be TRBD1 (5 bases). Germline CDR1 and CDR2: SGHDN and FVKESK. CDR3 length equals 15 residues. V was shortened by 6 bases and J by 1 base, with 12 bases between the two germline ends. The CDR3 protein is CASSLDSLNTGELFF. CDR3 bases: TGTGCCAGCAGTCTTGACAGCCTGAACACCGGGGAGCTGTTTTTT.